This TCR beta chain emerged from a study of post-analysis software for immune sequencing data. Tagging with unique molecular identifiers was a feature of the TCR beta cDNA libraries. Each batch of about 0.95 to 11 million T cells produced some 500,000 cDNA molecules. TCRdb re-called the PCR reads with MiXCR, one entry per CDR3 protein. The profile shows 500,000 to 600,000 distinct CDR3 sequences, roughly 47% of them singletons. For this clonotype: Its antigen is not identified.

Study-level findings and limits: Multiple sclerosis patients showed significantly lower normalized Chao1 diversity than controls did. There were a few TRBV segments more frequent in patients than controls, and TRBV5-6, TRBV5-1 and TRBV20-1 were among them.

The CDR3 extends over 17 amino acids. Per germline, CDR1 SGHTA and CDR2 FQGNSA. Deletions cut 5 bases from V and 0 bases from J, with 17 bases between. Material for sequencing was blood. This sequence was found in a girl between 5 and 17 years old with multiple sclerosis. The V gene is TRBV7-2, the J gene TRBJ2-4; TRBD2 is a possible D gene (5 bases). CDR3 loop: CASSGGRALLAKNIQYF. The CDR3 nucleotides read TGTGCCAGCAGCGGAGGACGAGCCCTTCTAGCCAAAAACATTCAGTACTTC.